These 8 T cell receptor beta chains share one sample of origin, sequenced in a study of T cell changes during pregnancy in multiple sclerosis. Repertoires were generated with immunoSEQ multiplex PCR, while TCRdb's copy carries only in-frame clones and drops some. Among 50,000 to 60,000 clones listed, 89% were seen once. Sequencing used peripheral blood, obtained after pregnancy. Source of these receptors: a female donor with multiple sclerosis, enrolled in a pregnancy study.

The chain couples TRBV7-3 to TRBJ2-2; D is uncertain. Per germline, CDR1 SGHTA and CDR2 FQGTGA. The CDR3 contains 14 residues. V was shortened by 3 bases and J by 1 base, with 6 bases between the two germline ends. DNA for the CDR3: TGTGCCAGCAGCTTCGACTGGAACACCGGGGAGCTGTTTTTT. It translates to CASSFDWNTGELFF.

This rearrangement joins TRBV4-1 to TRBJ2-3; D gene unclear. V lost 2 bases and J lost 6, with 12 bases in between. This CDR3 region has 14 residues. Germline loops: CDR1 MGHRA, CDR2 YSYEKL. The CDR3 is CASSQPLLADTQYF. The CDR3 DNA follows: TGCGCCAGCAGCCAACCCCTCCTCGCGGATACGCAGTATTTT.

The chain carries TRBV7-8 and TRBJ1-2, with 8 bases fitting TRBD1. With 5 bases clipped from V and 4 bases from J, the junction kept 15 bases outside the gene matches. Germline assignment: CDR1 SGHVS and CDR2 FQNEAQ. The CDR3 totals 17 residues. The chain's CDR3 is CASSPRLEGGQGYGYTF. CDR3 nucleotides: TGTGCCAGCAGCCCTCGACTCGAGGGCGGACAGGGCTATGGCTACACCTTC.

The chain carries TRBV18 and TRBJ2-3, with TRBD2 as a possible D gene (6 bases). Germline V gene sequence: CDR1 KGHSH, CDR2 LQKENI. Trimming stripped 5 bases from V and 0 bases from J, with 15 bases between. The CDR3 spans 16 residues. In DNA, the CDR3 is TGTGCCAGCTCATTCCGTAGCGGATCTAGCACAGATACGCAGTATTTT. It yields the protein CASSFRSGSSTDTQYF.

The chain combines TRBV7-8 with TRBJ1-5; 8 nucleotides agree with TRBD1. The CDR3 consists of 16 residues. Germline assignment: CDR1 SGHVS and CDR2 FQNEAQ. V was pared by 2 bases and J by 6 bases, with 9 bases of the junction left unmatched. The DNA for the CDR3 is TGTGCCAGCAGCTTAAACCCAGGAGGACAGGGTCAGCCCCAGCATTTT. Its protein product is CASSLNPGGQGQPQHF.

In its sample, this clone ranks as medium-sized. The rearrangement links TRBV4-2 to TRBJ2-7, with 10 bases lining up with TRBD2. J lost 2 bases, V lost 2 bases, and 3 bases had no gene match. Germline CDR1 LGHNA, CDR2 YNFKEQ. The CDR3 runs 15 residues. The CDR3 region is CASSQLAGEAYEQYF. CDR3 bases: TGTGCCAGCAGCCAACTAGCGGGGGAGGCCTACGAGCAGTACTTC.

The chain is built from TRBV18 and TRBJ1-5; 7 nucleotides align to TRBD1. Germline lookup yields CDR1 KGHSH and CDR2 LQKENI. The CDR3 spans 16 residues. V gave up 2 bases and J gave up 1 base; unmatched junction bases: 5. The CDR3 region is CASSPSNRGSNQPQHF. The CDR3 region has the DNA TGTGCCAGCTCACCATCCAACAGGGGCAGCAATCAGCCCCAGCATTTT. The complete variable domain, with remaining parts taken from reference TRBV18 and TRBJ1-5, reads NAGVMQNPRHLVRRRGQEARLRCSPMKGHSHVYWYRQLPEEGLKFMVYLQKENIIDESGMPKERFSAEFPKEGPSILRIQQVVRGDSAAYFCASSPSNRGSNQPQHFGDGTRLSIL.

V is TRBV9 and J is TRBJ2-1; 7 nucleotides align to TRBD2. The CDR3 is made up of 15 amino acids. The germline V gene encodes CDR1 SGDLS and CDR2 YYNGEE. The J segment lost 8 bases and the V segment lost 0 bases, leaving 8 bases of the junction unmatched. CDR3 residues: CASSVAGGNWDEQFF. The DNA for the CDR3 is TGTGCCAGCAGCGTAGCGGGGGGTAACTGGGATGAGCAGTTCTTC.